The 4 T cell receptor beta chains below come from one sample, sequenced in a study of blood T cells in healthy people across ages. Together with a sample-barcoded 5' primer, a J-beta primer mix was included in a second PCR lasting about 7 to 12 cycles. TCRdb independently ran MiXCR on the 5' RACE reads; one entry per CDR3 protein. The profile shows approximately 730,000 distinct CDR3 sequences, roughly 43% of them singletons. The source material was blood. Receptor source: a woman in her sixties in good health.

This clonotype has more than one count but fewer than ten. The CDR3 is CASSPGTGLANEKLFF. The CDR3 bases are TGTGCCAGCAGCCCAGGGACAGGGCTGGCTAATGAAAAACTGTTTTTT. The chain couples TRBV7-6 to TRBJ1-4, with 9 bases identical to TRBD1. The germline V gene has CDR1 SGHVS and CDR2 FNYEAQ. The CDR3 sequence is 16 residues long. V shed 5 bases and J 3 bases; nucleotides not matched to a gene: 7.

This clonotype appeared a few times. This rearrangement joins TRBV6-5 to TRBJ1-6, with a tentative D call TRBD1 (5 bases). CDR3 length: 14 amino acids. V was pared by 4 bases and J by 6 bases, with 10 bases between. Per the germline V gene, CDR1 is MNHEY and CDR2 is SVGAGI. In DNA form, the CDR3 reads TGTGCCAGCAGTTCCGCCGGGACTAATTCACCCCTCCACTTT. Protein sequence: CASSSAGTNSPLHF.

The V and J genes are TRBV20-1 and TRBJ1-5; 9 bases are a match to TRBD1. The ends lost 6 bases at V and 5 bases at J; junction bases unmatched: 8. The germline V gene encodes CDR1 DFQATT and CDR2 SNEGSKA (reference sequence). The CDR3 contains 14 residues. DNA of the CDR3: TGCAGTGCCTGGACAGGGGAGGAATATCAGCCCCAGCATTTT. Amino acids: CSAWTGEEYQPQHF.

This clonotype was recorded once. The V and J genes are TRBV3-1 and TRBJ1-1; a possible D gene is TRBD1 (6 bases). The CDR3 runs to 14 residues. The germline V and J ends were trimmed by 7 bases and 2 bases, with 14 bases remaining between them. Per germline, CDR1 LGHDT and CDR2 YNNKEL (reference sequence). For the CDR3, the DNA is TGTGCCAGCACCATAGGGGGGAGAAACACTGAAGCTTTCTTT. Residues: CASTIGGRNTEAFF.